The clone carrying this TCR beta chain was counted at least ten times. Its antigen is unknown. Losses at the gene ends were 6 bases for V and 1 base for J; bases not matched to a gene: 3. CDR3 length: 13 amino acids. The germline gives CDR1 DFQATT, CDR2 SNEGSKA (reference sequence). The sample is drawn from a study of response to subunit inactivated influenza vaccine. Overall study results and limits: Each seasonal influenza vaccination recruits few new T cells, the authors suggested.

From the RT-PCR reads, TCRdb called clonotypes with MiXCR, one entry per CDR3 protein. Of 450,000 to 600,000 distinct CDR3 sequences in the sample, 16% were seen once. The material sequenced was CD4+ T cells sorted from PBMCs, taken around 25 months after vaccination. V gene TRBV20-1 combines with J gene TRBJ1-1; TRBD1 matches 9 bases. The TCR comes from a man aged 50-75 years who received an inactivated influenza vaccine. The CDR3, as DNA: TGCAGTGCGGGACAGGGTAGGAACACTGAAGCTTTCTTT. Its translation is CSAGQGRNTEAFF.